The 5 T cell receptor beta chains given below trace back to one sample, sequenced in a study of blood T cell repertoires in COVID-19 (dated by TCRdb to the early 2020s). The library was obtained by the immunoSEQ multiplex PCR assay. TCRdb re-hosts the immuneACCESS table, in-frame sequences only. Its copies lack some clones; in the studies checked, an unresolved V gene accounts for under half of them, and the cause for the rest is not known. For this sample there are a few hundred thousand clones; roughly 82% appear just once. About 12% of the sample rests with the top ten. Sequenced sample: peripheral blood. The receptors shown here come from a man older than 75 with acute or convalescent COVID-19.

V and J are TRBV5-4 and TRBJ2-2; maybe TRBD1 (6 bases). The CDR3 is 15 residues long. The V and J ends lost 0 bases and 4 bases respectively, with 10 bases between them. Per germline, CDR1 SGHNT and CDR2 YYREEE (reference sequence). CDR3 in DNA: TGTGCCAGCAGCTTGGCAGAACAGGGCACCGGGGAGCTGTTTTTT. Encoded protein: CASSLAEQGTGELFF.

Only a few counts were recorded for this clone. The V and J genes are TRBV19 and TRBJ1-2; a weak D match, TRBD1 (5 bases). The germline gives CDR1 LNHDA, CDR2 SQIVND (reference sequence). The length of the CDR3 is 14 residues. The V and J ends lost 0 bases and 7 bases respectively, with 12 bases between them. The CDR3 spells CASSIDLGATGYTF. The CDR3 DNA follows: TGTGCCAGTAGTATAGATCTAGGGGCCACTGGCTACACCTTC.

This clone was picked up a small number of times. The CDR3 DNA reads as TGTGCCAGCAGCTTATTGGGGGGGGTTTCTGAGCAGTTCTTC. Amino acid sequence: CASSLLGGVSEQFF. J is TRBJ2-1 and V is TRBV7-2; 7 bases are a match to TRBD2. The CDR3 runs to 14 residues. The germline CDR1 and CDR2 sequences are SGHTA and FQGNSA. V lost 2 bases and J lost 9; bases outside the gene matches: 7. Supplemented by reference TRBV7-2 and TRBJ2-1, the full variable domain reads GAGVSQSPSNKVTEKGKDVELRCDPISGHTALYWYRQSLGQGLEFLIYFQGNSAPDKSGLPSDRFSAERTGGSVSTLTIQRTQQEDSAVYLCASSLLGGVSEQFFGPGTRLTVL.

The V and J genes are TRBV24-1 and TRBJ1-5, with TRBD1 as a possible D gene (5 bases). Germline values: CDR1 KGHDR, CDR2 SFDVKD. Trimming pared 2 bases from V and 9 bases from J, leaving 7 bases between. This CDR3 spans 12 amino acids. The CDR3 here is CATSDSQGPQHF. The DNA for the CDR3 is TGTGCCACCAGTGATTCCCAGGGGCCCCAGCATTTT.

V gene TRBV7-9 combines with J gene TRBJ2-3; D not resolved. From germline, CDR1 is SEHNR and CDR2 FQNEAQ (reference sequence). V gave up 3 bases and J gave up 2 bases, with 15 bases separating them. The CDR3 extends over 16 amino acids. CDR3 protein: CASSFDPLTPTDTQYF. The CDR3, as DNA: TGTGCCAGCAGCTTCGATCCGTTGACACCCACAGATACGCAGTATTTT.